Below, 7 T cell receptor beta chains from the same sample are listed, as sequenced in a study of blood T cell repertoires in COVID-19. Assay used: immunoSEQ multiplex PCR; TCRdb lists only in-frame clones, some missing. The data contain almost 250,000 clones, around 90% of them seen just once; the ten biggest clones take up around 1.6%. Sequencing was done on a sample of PBMCs or T cells enriched from blood (not recorded which). These receptors all come from a woman in her fifties or sixties who had recovered from COVID-19.

This clone has more than one count but fewer than ten. The chain joins TRBV5-1 to TRBJ1-6, with a weak D call TRBD1 (6 bases). Germline values: CDR1 SGHRS, CDR2 YFSETQ. Trimming cost V 3 bases and J 9 bases, with 16 bases left between them. The CDR3 contains 15 residues. The CDR3 loop reads CASSSNRESGSPLHF. CDR3 DNA sequence: TGCGCCAGCAGCTCGAACAGGGAGTCGGGTTCACCCCTCCACTTT. Using reference TRBV5-1 and TRBJ1-6 for the parts outside the CDR3, the full variable domain is KAGVTQTPRYLIKTRGQQVTLSCSPISGHRSVSWYQQTPGQGLQFLFEYFSETQRNKGNFPGRFSGRQFSNSRSEMNVSTLELGDSALYLCASSSNRESGSPLHFGNGTRLTVT.

This clone was seen only once. The chain employs TRBV14 and TRBJ2-5, with 12 bases fitting TRBD2. This CDR3 is built from 15 residues. V was clipped by 3 bases and J by 5 bases; unmatched bases: 4. The germline gives CDR1 SGHDN, CDR2 FVKESK. CDR3 protein: CASSQLAGGAETQYF. CDR3 nucleotides: TGTGCCAGCAGCCAGCTAGCGGGAGGGGCGGAGACCCAGTACTTC. The full variable domain, in which reference TRBV14 and TRBJ2-5 provide the parts outside the CDR3, is EAGVTQFPSHSVIEKGQTVTLRCDPISGHDNLYWYRRVMGKEIKFLLHFVKESKQDESGMPNNRFLAERTGGTYSTLKVQPAELEDSGVYFCASSQLAGGAETQYFGPGTRLLVL.

The chain recombines TRBV4-3 with TRBJ2-5, with 12 positions matching TRBD2. CDR1 and CDR2 (germline): LGHNA, YSLEER. J lost 4 bases, V lost 3 bases, and 9 bases had no gene match. The CDR3 contains 17 residues. CDR3 bases: TGCGCCAGCAGCCAGAATCTTCCGGGACTAGCGGGAGAGACCCAGTACTTC. Protein sequence: CASSQNLPGLAGETQYF.

V gene TRBV28 combines with J gene TRBJ1-2, with 11 bases aligning to TRBD1. This CDR3 is built from 15 residues. Germline assignment: CDR1 MDHEN and CDR2 SYDVKM. After removal of 6 bases from V and 12 bases from J, the junction contained 15 bases not matched to a gene. As DNA, the CDR3 is TGTGCCAGCAGCCTTACCCGCATTGGGACAGGGGGGAACACCTTC. Protein: CASSLTRIGTGGNTF.

The gene calls are TRBV7-6 and TRBJ1-2; D is undetermined. Germline CDR1 is SGHVS and CDR2 is FNYEAQ. V lost 2 bases and J lost 0, with 10 bases in between. The CDR3 sequence is 15 residues long. In DNA form, the CDR3 reads TGTGCCAGCAGCTTAACCCGCGGCCCTAACTATGGCTACACCTTC. Translating it yields CASSLTRGPNYGYTF.

About this clone itself: Additional DNA sequences in this sample encode the identical CDR3. The chain links TRBV12-3 or TRBV12-4 to TRBJ2-3; D is ambiguous. The CDR3 is 12 residues long. V was pared by 6 bases and J by 6 bases, with 10 bases between. The CDR3 coding sequence is TGTGCCAGCAGCCCCAGTACGGATACGCAGTATTTT. Translation gives CASSPSTDTQYF.

CDR3 residues: CASSERREQYF. In DNA form, the CDR3 reads TGTGCCAGCAGTGAACGTCGGGAGCAGTACTTC. V and J are TRBV2 and TRBJ2-7, with D unclear. The CDR3 is 11 residues long. The germline gives CDR1 SNHLY, CDR2 FYNNEI. The V end was cut by 2 bases, the J end by 7 bases, with 6 bases between.